One and the same sample provided the 23 T cell receptor beta chains below, sequenced in a study of vaccination effects on CD4 cells after COVID-19. No antigen is known for these receptors. Measured with immunoSEQ multiplex PCR; TCRdb has only the in-frame clones, and not every one. Of 21,000 or so clones in the sample, roughly four fifths were seen once. Viral peptide pools were used in the ViraFEST assay to expand antigen-specific CD4+ T cells, and sequencing came afterward. Culture lasted over 9 days before CD4+ T cell isolation. Each person got two doses of an mRNA SARS-CoV-2 vaccine, BNT162b2 or mRNA-1273. Sequencing was performed on CD4+ T cells from PBMCs cultured with HCoV-229E spike peptides, taken after COVID-19 vaccination. These receptors all stem from a human donor who received a COVID-19 vaccine.

J is TRBJ1-5 and V is TRBV7-2; no clear D. V was shortened by 4 bases and J by 3 bases, with 4 bases between the two germline ends. In germline, CDR1 is SGHTA, CDR2 FQGNSA. The CDR3 length is 12 residues. CDR3 sequence: CASSYNNQPQHF. CDR3 DNA: TGTGCCAGCAGCTACAACAATCAGCCCCAGCATTTT. Full variable domain (missing parts from reference TRBV7-2 and TRBJ1-5): GAGVSQSPSNKVTEKGKDVELRCDPISGHTALYWYRQSLGQGLEFLIYFQGNSAPDKSGLPSDRFSAERTGGSVSTLTIQRTQQEDSAVYLCASSYNNQPQHFGDGTRLSIL.

The genes are TRBV5-1 and TRBJ2-5, with 10 bases matching TRBD2. The CDR3 is 16 amino acids. Per germline, CDR1 SGHRS and CDR2 YFSETQ. V shed 4 bases and J 1 base; nucleotides not matched to a gene: 7. Here the CDR3 reads CASSRKKREGQETQYF. In DNA, the CDR3 is TGCGCCAGCAGCAGGAAAAAGCGGGAGGGCCAAGAGACCCAGTACTTC. The variable domain in full, with the rest retrieved from reference TRBV5-1 and TRBJ2-5, is KAGVTQTPRYLIKTRGQQVTLSCSPISGHRSVSWYQQTPGQGLQFLFEYFSETQRNKGNFPGRFSGRQFSNSRSEMNVSTLELGDSALYLCASSRKKREGQETQYFGPGTRLLVL.

This clone was observed a few times. This chain joins TRBV2 and TRBJ1-6; D unclear. Germline values: CDR1 SNHLY, CDR2 FYNNEI. CDR3 size: 15 residues. V was clipped by 6 bases and J by 3 bases, with 12 bases between them. The CDR3: CASRLIRYYNSPLHF. The CDR3 DNA is TGTGCCAGCAGATTGATCCGCTACTATAATTCACCCCTCCACTTT.

V is TRBV5-1 and J is TRBJ1-2, with TRBD1 identical over 7 bases. From germline, CDR1 is SGHRS and CDR2 YFSETQ. V lost 4 bases and J lost 4; bases outside the gene matches: 13. CDR3 length: 16 amino acids. DNA of the CDR3: TGCGCCAGCAGCCAAGGGACAGTCGACAACCTCTATGGCTACACCTTC. This codes for CASSQGTVDNLYGYTF.

In its sample, this clone was seen a few times. The chain has TRBV6-6 and TRBJ2-5, with D possibly called TRBD1 or TRBD2 (5 bases each). V shed 5 bases and J shed 0 bases, with 13 bases lying between them. The germline V gene has CDR1 MNHNY and CDR2 SVGAGI (reference sequence). The CDR3 spans 15 residues. The CDR3 reads CASSPHGTDQETQYF. In DNA, the CDR3 is TGTGCCAGCAGTCCCCACGGGACGGACCAAGAGACCCAGTACTTC.

There are a few counts of this clone. The chain has TRBV10-1 and TRBJ2-5; 11 nucleotides match TRBD2. CDR1 is WNHNN and CDR2 is SYGVQD in the germline V gene (reference sequence). CDR3 length: 15 residues. J was trimmed by 1 base and V by 6 bases; bases with no gene match: 4. Written as DNA, the CDR3 is TGCGCCAGCAGCCCCGGGACTAGCGGCCAAGAGACCCAGTACTTC. Its protein product is CASSPGTSGQETQYF.

The chain uses TRBV25-1 and TRBJ2-1; possibly TRBD1 for D (6 bases). Germline-derived CDR1 and CDR2 are MGHDK and SYGVNS. Trimming removed 3 bases from V and 5 bases from J, with 20 bases in between. This CDR3 is built from 17 residues. For the CDR3, the DNA is TGTGCCAGCAGTGACTGGGGTTTCGGGACACCACACAATGAGCAGTTCTTC. Protein sequence: CASSDWGFGTPHNEQFF. Variable domain in full (rest from reference TRBV25-1 and TRBJ2-1): EADIYQTPRYLVIGTGKKITLECSQTMGHDKMYWYQQDPGMELHLIHYSYGVNSTEKGDLSSESTVSRIRTEHFPLTLESARPSHTSQYLCASSDWGFGTPHNEQFFGPGTRLTVL.

The chain employs TRBV27 and TRBJ1-1, with a weak D call TRBD1 (6 bases). Germline CDR1 and CDR2: MNHEY and SMNVEV (reference sequence). The V end was cut by 6 bases, the J end by 1 base, with 18 bases between. CDR3 length equals 16 residues. CDR3 region: CASRMNIMTGNTEAFF. The CDR3 nucleotides read TGTGCCAGCAGGATGAATATAATGACAGGGAACACTGAAGCTTTCTTT.

The CDR3 spells CSGQLTDTQYF. The CDR3 DNA is TGCAGCGGACAGCTCACAGATACGCAGTATTTT. The chain carries TRBV29-1 and TRBJ2-3; D perhaps matches TRBD1 (5 bases). The V gene's germline CDR1 is SQVTM and CDR2 ANQGSEA. Trimming stripped 7 bases from V and 2 bases from J, with 7 bases between. The CDR3 covers 11 residues.

The V gene is TRBV5-1, the J gene TRBJ2-3; TRBD1 is a possible D gene (5 bases). Germline CDR1 is SGHRS and CDR2 is YFSETQ. The CDR3 has 14 residues. V dropped 0 bases and J dropped 6 bases, with 11 bases sitting between them. The CDR3 sequence: CASSLGQLGDTQYF. DNA of the CDR3: TGCGCCAGCAGCTTGGGACAGTTAGGGGATACGCAGTATTTT.

This clone turned up a few times. The chain recombines TRBV7-9 with TRBJ2-1; 10 bases match TRBD2. CDR1 is SEHNR and CDR2 is FQNEAQ in the germline V gene (reference sequence). After removal of 3 bases from V and 8 bases from J, the junction contained 7 bases not matched to a gene. The CDR3 contains 15 residues. In DNA form, the CDR3 reads TGTGCCAGCAGCTTCCTGGGACTAGCGTTTGATGAGCAGTTCTTC. Amino acids: CASSFLGLAFDEQFF.

This chain uses TRBV18 with TRBJ1-1; D is uncertain. Germline CDR1 and CDR2: KGHSH and LQKENI. Trimming left V 6 bases short and J 7 bases short, with 12 bases between. The CDR3 totals 12 residues. The CDR3 region has the DNA TGTGCCAGCTCGGTGGGAGCCCGTGAAGCTTTCTTT. Translated: CASSVGAREAFF. The variable domain in full, with the rest retrieved from reference TRBV18 and TRBJ1-1, is NAGVMQNPRHLVRRRGQEARLRCSPMKGHSHVYWYRQLPEEGLKFMVYLQKENIIDESGMPKERFSAEFPKEGPSILRIQQVVRGDSAAYFCASSVGAREAFFGQGTRLTVV.

The V and J genes are TRBV5-1 and TRBJ2-5; D is unclear. Germline V gene lookup returns CDR1 SGHRS and CDR2 YFSETQ. This CDR3 is 14 amino acids long. Trimming cost V 0 bases and J 1 base, with 7 bases left between them. The CDR3 nucleotides are TGCGCCAGCAGCTTGGGCACCGTCCAAGAGACCCAGTACTTC. This codes for CASSLGTVQETQYF.

The chain has TRBV28 and TRBJ2-7, with D possibly being TRBD1 or TRBD2 (5 bases each). The germline V gene has CDR1 MDHEN and CDR2 SYDVKM. CDR3 length equals 14 residues. Trimming removed 7 bases at V and 3 bases at J, with 16 bases between. As DNA, the CDR3 is TGTGCCAGCATTGGGACGAGAAGAAGCTACGAGCAGTACTTC. Translating it yields CASIGTRRSYEQYF.

This clone showed up just a few times. This chain connects TRBV7-9 to TRBJ1-4; D gene unclear. This CDR3 is built from 15 residues. Trimming took off 5 bases at V and 1 base at J, with 11 bases between the two ends. Germline loops: CDR1 SEHNR, CDR2 FQNEAQ (reference sequence). The CDR3 DNA reads as TGTGCCAGCAGCAGGCGACGTGGAACTAATGAAAAACTGTTTTTT. This codes for CASSRRRGTNEKLFF. The full variable domain, its missing parts supplied by reference TRBV7-9 and TRBJ1-4, is DTGVSQNPRHKITKRGQNVTFRCDPISEHNRLYWYRQTLGQGPEFLTYFQNEAQLEKSRLLSDRFSAERPKGSFSTLEIQRTEQGDSAMYLCASSRRRGTNEKLFFGSGTQLSVL.

This clone was picked up a small number of times. This chain joins TRBV30 and TRBJ1-1; tentatively, D is TRBD1 (5 bases). V lost 0 bases and J 14 bases, leaving 13 bases between the germline ends. Germline values: CDR1 GTSNPN, CDR2 SVGIG (reference sequence). The CDR3 has 11 residues. The CDR3 region is CAWSVMGPQFF. CDR3 sequence (DNA): TGTGCCTGGAGTGTAATGGGGCCCCAATTCTTT.

The rearrangement links TRBV2 to TRBJ1-6; D is possibly TRBD1 (6 bases). Trimming pared 8 bases from V and 9 bases from J, leaving 17 bases between. The CDR3 has 14 residues. From germline, CDR1 is SNHLY and CDR2 FYNNEI. The CDR3 bases are TGTGCCAGCTTCTCCAGGGAACAGGGTTCACCCCTCCACTTT. It yields the protein CASFSREQGSPLHF.

The chain links TRBV12-2 to TRBJ2-4; the table calls TRBD2, which could not be checked here. TRBV12-2 is described as a pseudogene. The CDR3 has 22 amino acids. CDR3 region: CASRPGLAASGGAGMGKNIQYF. Written as DNA, the CDR3 is TGTGCAAGTCGCCCAGGTCTTGCGGCTAGCGGGGGGGCTGGAATGGGCAAAAACATTCAGTACTTC.

The rearrangement links TRBV4-1 to TRBJ1-2, with D possibly being TRBD1 (6 bases). The ends were cut back, 3 bases at V and 5 bases at J, with 16 bases in the middle. The CDR3 is 15 residues long. The germline V gene encodes CDR1 MGHRA and CDR2 YSYEKL. The CDR3, as DNA: TGCGCCAGCAGCCAGGGGGGCTCCACAGCGTATGGCTACACCTTC. Protein product: CASSQGGSTAYGYTF.

The genes are TRBV19 and TRBJ2-1; D is unresolved. CDR1 is LNHDA, CDR2 SQIVND, per germline (reference sequence). CDR3 size: 15 residues. V was trimmed by 5 bases and J by 4 bases, leaving 15 bases between them. The CDR3 region has the DNA TGTGCCAGTAGTCCCGGGCAGACGACGTACAATGAGCAGTTCTTC. Its translation: CASSPGQTTYNEQFF.

The V call is TRBV4-1, the J call TRBJ2-5; 11 bases fit TRBD2. With 0 bases clipped from V and 5 bases from J, the junction kept 8 bases outside the gene matches. This CDR3 spans 17 amino acids. Germline V gene sequence: CDR1 MGHRA, CDR2 YSYEKL. This CDR3 reads CASSQEIELAGEETQYF. The CDR3 DNA sequence: TGCGCCAGCAGCCAAGAAATCGAACTAGCGGGAGAGGAGACCCAGTACTTC.

V gene TRBV10-3 combines with J gene TRBJ1-4, with 7 bases fitting TRBD1. J gave up 7 bases and V 2 bases, and 13 bases lay outside the gene matches. Germline V gene sequence: CDR1 ENHRY, CDR2 SYGVKD. This CDR3 spans 17 amino acids. The CDR3 reads CAISERQGAGGGEKLFF. In nucleotides, the CDR3 is TGTGCCATCAGTGAGCGACAAGGGGCAGGGGGTGGTGAAAAACTGTTTTTT.

Written as DNA, the CDR3 is TGTGCCAGCAGTGTCAGGGGGTACGAGCAGTACTTC. Its translation is CASSVRGYEQYF. This chain links TRBV2 with TRBJ2-7; 7 nucleotides align to TRBD1. The CDR3 length is 12 residues. Losses at the gene ends were 4 bases for V and 4 bases for J; bases not matched to a gene: 1. Per the germline V gene, CDR1 is SNHLY and CDR2 is FYNNEI.